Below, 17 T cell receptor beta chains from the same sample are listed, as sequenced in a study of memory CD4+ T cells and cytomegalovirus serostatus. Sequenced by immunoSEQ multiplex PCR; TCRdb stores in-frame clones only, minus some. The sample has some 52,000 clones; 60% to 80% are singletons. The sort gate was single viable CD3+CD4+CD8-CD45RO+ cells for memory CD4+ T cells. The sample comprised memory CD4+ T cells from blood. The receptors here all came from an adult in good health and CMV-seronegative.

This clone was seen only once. DNA for the CDR3: TGTGCCAGCAGCCCCCGGCTGCGGACAGACGGAAAACTGTTTTTT. Its translation: CASSPRLRTDGKLFF. The chain links TRBV5-8 to TRBJ1-4, with a weak D call TRBD1 (6 bases). The CDR3 is 15 amino acids. Germline CDR1 and CDR2: SGHTS and YDEGEE. Trimming removed 4 bases at V and 10 bases at J, with 20 bases between.

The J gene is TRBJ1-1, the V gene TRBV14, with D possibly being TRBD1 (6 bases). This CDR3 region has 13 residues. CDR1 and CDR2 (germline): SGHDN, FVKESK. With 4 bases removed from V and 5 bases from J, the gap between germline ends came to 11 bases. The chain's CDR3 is CASSLTGRTEAFF. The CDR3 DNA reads TGTGCCAGCAGCCTTACAGGGCGTACTGAAGCTTTCTTT.

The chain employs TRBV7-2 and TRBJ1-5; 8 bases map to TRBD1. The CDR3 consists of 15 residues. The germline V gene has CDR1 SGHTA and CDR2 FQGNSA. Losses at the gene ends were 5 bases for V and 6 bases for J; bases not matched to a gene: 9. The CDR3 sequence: CASSLQTGASQPQHF. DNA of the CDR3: TGTGCCAGCAGCCTCCAGACAGGGGCGAGTCAGCCCCAGCATTTT.

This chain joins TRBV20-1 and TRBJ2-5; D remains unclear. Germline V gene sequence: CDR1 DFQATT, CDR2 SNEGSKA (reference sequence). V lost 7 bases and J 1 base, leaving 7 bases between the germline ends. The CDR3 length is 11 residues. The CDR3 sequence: CSGGFQETQYF. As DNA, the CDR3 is TGCAGTGGGGGTTTCCAAGAGACCCAGTACTTC.

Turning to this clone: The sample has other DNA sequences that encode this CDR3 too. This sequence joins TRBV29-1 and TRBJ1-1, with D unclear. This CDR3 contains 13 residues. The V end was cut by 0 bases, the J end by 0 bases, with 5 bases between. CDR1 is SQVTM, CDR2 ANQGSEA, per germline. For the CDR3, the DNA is TGCAGCGTTGAAGAGGTCATGAACACTGAAGCTTTCTTT. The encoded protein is CSVEEVMNTEAFF.

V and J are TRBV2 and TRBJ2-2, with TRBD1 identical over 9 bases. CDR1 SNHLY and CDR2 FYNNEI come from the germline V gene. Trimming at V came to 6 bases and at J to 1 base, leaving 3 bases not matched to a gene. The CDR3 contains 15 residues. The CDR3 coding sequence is TGTGCCAGCAGGAAGGGACAGGGGAACACCGGGGAGCTGTTTTTT. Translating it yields CASRKGQGNTGELFF.

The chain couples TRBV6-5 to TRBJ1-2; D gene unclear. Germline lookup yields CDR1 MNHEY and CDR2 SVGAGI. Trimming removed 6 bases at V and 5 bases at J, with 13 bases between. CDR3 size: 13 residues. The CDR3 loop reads CASSTGSGYGYTF. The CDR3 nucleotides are TGTGCCAGCAGCACCGGATCGGGTTATGGCTACACCTTC.

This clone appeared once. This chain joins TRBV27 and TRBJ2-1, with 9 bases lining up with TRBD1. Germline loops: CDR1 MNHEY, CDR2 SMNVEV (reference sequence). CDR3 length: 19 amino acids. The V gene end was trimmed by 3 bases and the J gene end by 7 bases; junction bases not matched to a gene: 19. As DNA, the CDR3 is TGTGCCAGCAGTTTCCGAGGCGGGACCGGGACAGGGTACGGGAATGAGCAGTTCTTC. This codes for CASSFRGGTGTGYGNEQFF.

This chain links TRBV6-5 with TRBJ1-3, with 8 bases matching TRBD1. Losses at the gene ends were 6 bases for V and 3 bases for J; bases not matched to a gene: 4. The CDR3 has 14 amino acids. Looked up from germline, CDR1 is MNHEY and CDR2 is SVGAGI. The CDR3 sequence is CASRGTGIGNTIYF. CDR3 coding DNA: TGTGCCAGCAGGGGGACAGGTATTGGAAACACCATATATTTT.

CDR3 coding DNA: TGTGCCAGCTCACCATTTACCCAAATCCGGGACGGCCGTTTGAACACTGAAGCTTTCTTT. It specifies CASSPFTQIRDGRLNTEAFF. The V call is TRBV18, the J call TRBJ1-1; weak D call: TRBD1 (5 bases). V gave up 2 bases and J gave up 0 bases, with 25 bases separating them. The CDR3 totals 20 residues. Germline CDR1 and CDR2: KGHSH and LQKENI.

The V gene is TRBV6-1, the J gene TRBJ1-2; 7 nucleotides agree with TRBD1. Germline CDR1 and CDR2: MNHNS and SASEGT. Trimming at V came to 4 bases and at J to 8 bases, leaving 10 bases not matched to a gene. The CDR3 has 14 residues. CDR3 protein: CASSVGTVAGGYTF. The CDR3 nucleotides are TGTGCCAGCAGTGTGGGGACAGTCGCGGGAGGCTACACCTTC.

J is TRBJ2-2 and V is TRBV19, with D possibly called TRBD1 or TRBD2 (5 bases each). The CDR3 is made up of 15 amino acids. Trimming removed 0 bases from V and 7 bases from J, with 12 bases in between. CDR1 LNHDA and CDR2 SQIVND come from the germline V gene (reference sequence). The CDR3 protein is CASSIDGAGSGELFF. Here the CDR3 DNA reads TGTGCCAGTAGTATAGATGGGGCAGGGAGCGGGGAGCTGTTTTTT. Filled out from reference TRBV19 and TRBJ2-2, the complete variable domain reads DGGITQSPKYLFRKEGQNVTLSCEQNLNHDAMYWYRQDPGQGLRLIYYSQIVNDFQKGDIAEGYSVSREKKESFPLTVTSAQKNPTAFYLCASSIDGAGSGELFFGEGSRLTVL.

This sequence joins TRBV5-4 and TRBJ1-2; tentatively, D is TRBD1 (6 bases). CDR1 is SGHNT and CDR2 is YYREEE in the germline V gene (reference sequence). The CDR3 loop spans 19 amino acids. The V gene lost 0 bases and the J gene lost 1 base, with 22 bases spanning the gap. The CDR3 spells CASSLDRGQGWSGNYGYTF. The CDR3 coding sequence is TGTGCCAGCAGCTTGGATCGAGGTCAGGGGTGGAGTGGTAACTATGGCTACACCTTC.

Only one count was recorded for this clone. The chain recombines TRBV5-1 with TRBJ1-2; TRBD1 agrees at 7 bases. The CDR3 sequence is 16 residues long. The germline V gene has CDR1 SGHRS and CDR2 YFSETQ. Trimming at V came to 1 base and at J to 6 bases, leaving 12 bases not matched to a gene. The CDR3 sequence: CASSLRTGDKPNGYTF. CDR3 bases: TGCGCCAGCAGCTTGCGGACAGGCGACAAACCCAATGGCTACACCTTC.

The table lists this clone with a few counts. Here the CDR3 DNA reads TGTGCCAGCAGGAGCGGGGGAGCGAACACCGGGGAGCTGTTTTTT. Its translation is CASRSGGANTGELFF. The chain uses TRBV28 and TRBJ2-2; 8 bases agree with TRBD2. J gave up 0 bases and V 6 bases, and 3 bases lay outside the gene matches. The CDR3 has 15 residues. Germline V gene data show CDR1 as MDHEN and CDR2 as SYDVKM.

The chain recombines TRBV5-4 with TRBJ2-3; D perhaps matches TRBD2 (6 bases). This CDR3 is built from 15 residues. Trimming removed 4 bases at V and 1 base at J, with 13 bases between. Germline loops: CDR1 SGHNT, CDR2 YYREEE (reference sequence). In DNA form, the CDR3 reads TGTGCCAGCAGCCAAGCGGCGGGGCGCACAGATACGCAGTATTTT. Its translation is CASSQAAGRTDTQYF. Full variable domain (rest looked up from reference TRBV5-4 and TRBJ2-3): ETGVTQSPTHLIKTRGQQVTLRCSSQSGHNTVSWYQQALGQGPQFIFQYYREEENGRGNFPPRFSGLQFPNYSSELNVNALELDDSALYLCASSQAAGRTDTQYFGPGTRLTVL.

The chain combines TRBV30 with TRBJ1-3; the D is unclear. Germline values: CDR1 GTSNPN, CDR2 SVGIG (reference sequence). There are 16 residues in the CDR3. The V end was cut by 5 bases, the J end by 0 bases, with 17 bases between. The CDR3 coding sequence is TGTGCCTGGGGAACCCAGCTGAGCAGCTCTGGAAACACCATATATTTT. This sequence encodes CAWGTQLSSSGNTIYF.